A selection of T cell receptor beta chains follows, all from one sample in a study of blood T cell repertoires in COVID-19. Libraries were prepared by immunoSEQ multiplex PCR; TCRdb keeps only in-frame clonotypes and omits some of them. Of a few hundred thousand clones in the sample, approximately 90% were seen once. The sequenced sample consisted of peripheral blood. These receptors all stem from a woman in her 50s with COVID-19, enrolled during active disease. The CDR3 runs from the conserved cysteine through the conserved F or W. A D gene is named only where the DNA matches it firmly. Clone size is stated in some rows and not others, as once, few, many or a class when expanded.

d_gene	j_gene	abundance	v_gene	CDR3nt	CDR3aa
.	TRBJ1-1	once	TRBV25-1	TGTGCCAGCAGTGAACCCTTTGGCTTAACGGGGGACACTGAAGCTTTCTTT	CASSEPFGLTGDTEAFF
TRBD2	TRBJ2-1	.	TRBV11-2	TGTGCCAGCAGCTCTCGGGAGGGCCTTTACAATGAGCAGTTCTTC	CASSSREGLYNEQFF
.	TRBJ2-5	once	TRBV7-3	TGTGCCAGCAGCTTAAATAGTGCGGGCGAGACCCAGTACTTC	CASSLNSAGETQYF
.	TRBJ1-5	.	TRBV6-5	TGTGCCAGCAGTCCCGGACAGATCAATCAGCCCCAGCATTTT	CASSPGQINQPQHF
TRBD1	TRBJ2-1	.	TRBV18	TGTGCCAGCTCACCAGTACCGGGACAGGGGAGGAATGAGCAGTTCTTC	CASSPVPGQGRNEQFF
TRBD2	TRBJ2-1	.	TRBV7-9	TGTGCCAGCAGGACTAGCGAAAACAATGAGCAGTTCTTC	CASRTSENNEQFF
.	TRBJ1-1	.	TRBV19	TGTGCCAGTAGTACCCAGGAGAGGAGGGCTTTCTTT	CASSTQERRAFF
TRBD1	TRBJ1-2	.	TRBV30	TGTGCCTGGAGTGTGAATTCCGGGACAGGGTATGGCTACACCTTC	CAWSVNSGTGYGYTF
TRBD2	TRBJ2-5	.	TRBV5-1	TGCGCCAGCAGCTTGGATGGAGCGGGAGGGTCCAAGCAGACCCAGTACTTC	CASSLDGAGGSKQTQYF
.	TRBJ1-3	.	TRBV11-2	TGTGCCAGCAGCTTAACGGGTAGCTCTGGAAACACCATATATTTT	CASSLTGSSGNTIYF